The clone carrying this TCR beta chain appeared many times. The antigen is not known. The source of the sample is a study of T cells after posttransplantation cyclophosphamide. Overall study findings and caveats: Later blood repertoires were often dominated by clones from the donor CD8+ memory compartment. Blood and skin or GI T cell repertoires showed limited TRB overlap. After PTCy, TRB diversity resembled that of CNI/methotrexate controls.

Treatment was busulfan-fludarabine conditioning, a marrow graft, and cyclophosphamide on days +3 and +4. Clones were sequenced by immunoSEQ multiplex PCR, and TCRdb holds only the in-frame ones, with some missing. The profile covers 20,000 to 25,000 clones, none occurring a single time. The CDR3 length is 14 residues. Germline V gives CDR1 SGHVS, CDR2 FQNEAQ. The V gene lost 4 bases and the J gene lost 5 bases, with 12 bases spanning the gap. V gene TRBV7-8 combines with J gene TRBJ1-3; D ambiguous. The source is a male patient under 35 who received an allogeneic stem cell transplant from a related donor, was CMV-positive, and had no GVHD. Some T cells may be graft donor cells. Here the sequenced sample was PBMCs, taken after allogeneic stem cell transplant with posttransplant cyclophosphamide. The CDR3 nucleotides read TGTGCCAGCAGCTCCCCGCAGATAAGAAACACCATATATTTT. Translation: CASSSPQIRNTIYF.